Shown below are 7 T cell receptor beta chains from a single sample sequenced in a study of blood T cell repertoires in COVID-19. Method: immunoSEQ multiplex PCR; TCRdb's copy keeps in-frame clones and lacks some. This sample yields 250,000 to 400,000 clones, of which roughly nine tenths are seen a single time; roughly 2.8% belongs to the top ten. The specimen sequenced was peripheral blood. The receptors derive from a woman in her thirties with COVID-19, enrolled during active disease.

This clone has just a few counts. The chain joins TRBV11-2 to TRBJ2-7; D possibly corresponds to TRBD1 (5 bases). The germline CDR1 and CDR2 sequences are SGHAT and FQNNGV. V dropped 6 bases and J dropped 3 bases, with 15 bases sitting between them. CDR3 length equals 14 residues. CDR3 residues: CASRRPGPNYEQYF. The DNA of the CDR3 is TGTGCCAGCAGGCGCCCAGGGCCCAACTACGAGCAGTACTTC.

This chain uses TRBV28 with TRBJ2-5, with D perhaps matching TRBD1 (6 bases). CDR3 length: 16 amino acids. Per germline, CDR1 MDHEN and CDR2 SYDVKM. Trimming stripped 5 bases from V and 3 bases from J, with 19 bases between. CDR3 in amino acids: CASSKPTGSPKETQYF. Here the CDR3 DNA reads TGTGCCAGCAGTAAGCCGACAGGCAGCCCAAAAGAGACCCAGTACTTC.

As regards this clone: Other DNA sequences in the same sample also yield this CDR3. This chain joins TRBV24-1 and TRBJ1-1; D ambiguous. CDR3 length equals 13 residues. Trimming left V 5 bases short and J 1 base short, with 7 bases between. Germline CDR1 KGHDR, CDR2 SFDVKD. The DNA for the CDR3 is TGTGCCACCAGTGCCCCAGGGAACACTGAAGCTTTCTTT. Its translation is CATSAPGNTEAFF.

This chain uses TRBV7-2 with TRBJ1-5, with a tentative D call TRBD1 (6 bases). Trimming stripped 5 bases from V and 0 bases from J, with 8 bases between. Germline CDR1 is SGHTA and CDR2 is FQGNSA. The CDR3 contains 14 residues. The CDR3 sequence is CASSGTHSNQPQHF. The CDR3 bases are TGTGCCAGCAGCGGGACACATAGCAATCAGCCCCAGCATTTT.

This chain's CDR3 is CSSHLGSSYNEQFF. The CDR3 nucleotides read TGCAGCTCTCACCTAGGGAGCTCCTACAATGAGCAGTTCTTC. The chain combines TRBV29-1 with TRBJ2-1; D is possibly TRBD2 (5 bases). Deletions cut 8 bases from V and 0 bases from J, with 14 bases between. The CDR3 length is 14 residues. Germline-derived CDR1 and CDR2 are SQVTM and ANQGSEA.

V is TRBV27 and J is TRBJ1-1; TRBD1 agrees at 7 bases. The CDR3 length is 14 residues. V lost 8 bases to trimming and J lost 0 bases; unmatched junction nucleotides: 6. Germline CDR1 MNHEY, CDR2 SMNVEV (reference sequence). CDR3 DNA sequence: TGTGCCAGCCGGGACAGATTCATGAACACTGAAGCTTTCTTT. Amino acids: CASRDRFMNTEAFF.

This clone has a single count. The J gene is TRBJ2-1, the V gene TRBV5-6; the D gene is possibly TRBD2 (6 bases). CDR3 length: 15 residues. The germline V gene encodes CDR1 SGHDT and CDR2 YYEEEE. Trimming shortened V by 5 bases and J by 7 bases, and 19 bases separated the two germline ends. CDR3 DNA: TGTGCCAGCAGTTCCGGGACTTTGGGTACGAATGAGCAGTTCTTC. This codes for CASSSGTLGTNEQFF. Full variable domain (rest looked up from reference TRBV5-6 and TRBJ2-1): DAGVTQSPTHLIKTRGQQVTLRCSPKSGHDTVSWYQQALGQGPQFIFQYYEEEERQRGNFPDRFSGHQFPNYSSELNVNALLLGDSALYLCASSSGTLGTNEQFFGPGTRLTVL.